The 16 T cell receptor beta chains in this list originate from one sample, sequenced in a study of Ad26.COV2.S vaccination and SARS-CoV-2 variants. Documented treatment: around 19 received Ad26.COV2.S at low or high dose, single or two shots; about 5 received placebo; per-sample allocation not given. After the first vaccine or placebo injection, samples were drawn on day 63. Here immunoSEQ multiplex PCR was the method, and the copy in TCRdb shows in-frame clones only, minus some. The data show hundreds of thousands of clones, over 75% seen once. The input for sequencing was peripheral blood, taken in a trial of Ad26.COV2.S vaccine versus placebo. The receptors were sampled from a person aged 18-65 years who received the Ad26.COV2.S COVID-19 vaccine or a placebo.

This clone was counted at least ten times. This chain connects TRBV3-1 (or the pseudogene TRBV3-2) to TRBJ1-2; D remains ambiguous. The CDR3 is 15 amino acids. V dropped 3 bases and J dropped 1 base, with 12 bases sitting between them. From germline, CDR1 is LGHDT and CDR2 YNNKEL (reference sequence). In DNA form, the CDR3 reads TGTGCCAGCAGCCACGACTCGCCATATAACTATGGCTACACCTTC. Translating it yields CASSHDSPYNYGYTF.

This sequence joins TRBV19 and TRBJ2-2, with 9 bases fitting TRBD2. In germline, CDR1 is LNHDA, CDR2 SQIVND (reference sequence). The CDR3 covers 17 residues. V shed 4 bases, J shed 4 bases, and the junction held 10 bases outside the gene matches. The CDR3, as DNA: TGTGCCAGTAGTACCCCAGTAGCGGGAGCGGGCACCGGGGAGCTGTTTTTT. This codes for CASSTPVAGAGTGELFF.

The rearrangement joins TRBV10-1 to TRBJ2-2, with D perhaps TRBD1 or TRBD2 (5 bases each). Germline V gene lookup returns CDR1 WNHNN and CDR2 SYGVQD (reference sequence). The CDR3 is 15 amino acids. Trimming removed 3 bases at V and 0 bases at J, with 8 bases between. The chain's CDR3 is CASSDGTANTGELFF. The CDR3 bases are TGCGCCAGCAGTGATGGGACGGCGAACACCGGGGAGCTGTTTTTT.

The chain recombines TRBV19 with TRBJ2-1; 10 nucleotides agree with TRBD2. Germline V gene sequence: CDR1 LNHDA, CDR2 SQIVND (reference sequence). CDR3 size: 16 residues. Unmatched junction bases numbered 6, after V lost 5 bases and J lost 2 bases. CDR3 loop: CASSPTGTSAYNEQFF. For the CDR3, the DNA is TGTGCCAGTAGTCCAACCGGGACTAGCGCCTACAATGAGCAGTTCTTC.

This chain links TRBV7-8 with TRBJ1-3; possible D gene TRBD1, 6 bases. Trimming left V 2 bases short and J 0 bases short, with 11 bases between. The germline gives CDR1 SGHVS, CDR2 FQNEAQ. This CDR3 spans 16 amino acids. CDR3 in DNA: TGTGCCAGCAGCTTAAGACCGACAGGCTCTGGAAACACCATATATTTT. Its protein is CASSLRPTGSGNTIYF.

V and J are TRBV7-2 and TRBJ2-1; the D is unclear. The length of the CDR3 is 15 residues. V lost 5 bases, J lost 0 bases, and 11 bases lay in between. Germline V CDR1 and CDR2: SGHTA, FQGNSA. The CDR3 region is CASSRSRSSYNEQFF. The CDR3 bases are TGTGCCAGCAGCCGGTCACGGAGCTCCTACAATGAGCAGTTCTTC.

The V call is TRBV10-3, the J call TRBJ2-4; 7 bases line up with TRBD1. Germline V gives CDR1 ENHRY, CDR2 SYGVKD. The CDR3 loop spans 22 amino acids. With V trimmed by 4 bases and J by 3 bases, 27 bases remained unmatched. Written as DNA, the CDR3 is TGTGCCATCAGTGTGGGAAACTGGGGGTGGGGTAACACCGGGACAGTCAAAAACATTCAGTACTTC. It specifies CAISVGNWGWGNTGTVKNIQYF.

The chain carries TRBV30 and TRBJ2-1; no definite D call. Per germline, CDR1 GTSNPN and CDR2 SVGIG (reference sequence). Trimming cost V 1 base and J 10 bases, with 17 bases left between them. The CDR3 sequence is 14 residues long. The CDR3 region has the DNA TGTGCCTGGAGTGGATGGGTTAGGCTTTGGGAGCAGTTCTTC. Translation: CAWSGWVRLWEQFF.

This clone was found once. The chain is built from TRBV6-5 and TRBJ1-1; D gene ambiguous. This CDR3 is built from 14 residues. Germline loops: CDR1 MNHEY, CDR2 SVGAGI. Trimming took 11 bases from V and 4 from J, leaving 20 bases between them. CDR3 DNA: TGTGCCTCAACACCAAATAGCGGGTCCACTGAAGCTTTCTTT. This gives the protein CASTPNSGSTEAFF.

The CDR3 DNA follows: TGTGCCAGCAGCGGCGGTTTAGGACTAGCGGAAAACCAAGAGACCCAGTACTTC. This codes for CASSGGLGLAENQETQYF. The chain is built from TRBV9 and TRBJ2-5; 10 positions agree with TRBD2. CDR1 and CDR2 from the germline V gene are SGDLS and YYNGEE. This CDR3 is built from 18 residues. Trimming at V came to 3 bases and at J to 0 bases, leaving 11 bases not matched to a gene.

The chain combines TRBV30 with TRBJ2-4; 8 bases fit TRBD2. CDR3 length equals 11 residues. CDR1 and CDR2 from the germline V gene are GTSNPN and SVGIG (reference sequence). The DNA for the CDR3 is TGTGGGGTGCGGGGGGATAACATTCAGTACTTC. Translating it yields CGVRGDNIQYF.

The CDR3 nucleotides are TGCGCCAGCAGCTCCAACAAAGACACTGAAGCTTTCTTT. Encoded protein: CASSSNKDTEAFF. This chain links TRBV5-1 with TRBJ1-1; D is ambiguous. This CDR3 has 13 amino acids. CDR1 SGHRS and CDR2 YFSETQ come from the germline V gene. V lost 3 bases to trimming and J lost 3 bases, with 9 bases between them.

V and J are TRBV27 and TRBJ1-1; D gene uncertain. Deletions cut 1 base from V and 1 base from J, with 7 bases between. The length of the CDR3 is 14 residues. From germline, CDR1 is MNHEY and CDR2 SMNVEV (reference sequence). DNA of the CDR3: TGTGCCAGCAGTTTATACGACTCGAACACTGAAGCTTTCTTT. Translated: CASSLYDSNTEAFF.

This rearrangement joins TRBV3-1 (or the pseudogene TRBV3-2) to TRBJ1-2; 10 bases align to TRBD1. The germline CDR1 and CDR2 sequences are LGHDT and YNNKEL (reference sequence). The CDR3 covers 15 residues. Trimming took 1 base from V and 3 from J; bases not matched to a gene: 2. The CDR3 region is CASSQVTGGYYGYTF. The CDR3 DNA sequence: TGTGCCAGCAGCCAAGTGACAGGGGGCTACTATGGCTACACCTTC.

The chain employs TRBV4-1 and TRBJ2-1; a possible D gene is TRBD1 (5 bases). The ends were cut back, 0 bases at V and 10 bases at J, with 13 bases in the middle. CDR3 length: 14 residues. The V gene's germline CDR1 is MGHRA and CDR2 YSYEKL. The CDR3 loop reads CASSQEAGSVEQFF. The CDR3 DNA reads as TGCGCCAGCAGCCAAGAAGCAGGGTCGGTGGAGCAGTTCTTC.

This rearrangement joins TRBV2 to TRBJ2-3; D is undetermined. Germline CDR1 is SNHLY and CDR2 is FYNNEI. The CDR3 covers 13 residues. The V gene lost 0 bases and the J gene lost 6 bases, with 7 bases spanning the gap. The DNA for the CDR3 is TGTGCCAGCAGTGAAGCGCTTGGGGATACGCAGTATTTT. Protein: CASSEALGDTQYF.